The 23 T cell receptor beta chains reported below all come from one sample, sequenced in a study of prognosis after radiotherapy for stage I lung cancer. Genomic DNA provided the template from which TCR beta CDR3 was amplified by two-round multiplex PCR. With primers specific to each TRBV and TRBJ gene, the first-round PCR was performed. TCRdb redid the calling of the multiplex PCR reads with MiXCR, one entry per CDR3 protein. The repertoire includes 20,000 or so distinct CDR3 sequences, approximately 43% of them detected once, and roughly a third sits in the top ten. The sample was PBMCs, taken before or after stereotactic body radiation therapy (not recorded which). The receptors come from a donor of 50 years or more with non-small cell lung cancer.

This clonotype ranks as medium-sized (0.01 to 0.1%). The chain joins TRBV11-3 to TRBJ2-1; unclear D gene. CDR3 size: 16 residues. V was trimmed by 1 base and J by 1 base, leaving 11 bases between them. The V gene's germline CDR1 is SGHNT and CDR2 YENEEA. The CDR3 DNA sequence: TGTGCCAGCAGCTTAGGGGGTCCCCCTTCCTACAATGAGCAGTTCTTC. Translated: CASSLGGPPSYNEQFF.

For this clonotype: A much larger clone lies one base from this, so it may be a read error. The chain combines TRBV19 with TRBJ2-1, with 10 bases aligning to TRBD2. CDR1 LNHDA and CDR2 SQIVND come from the germline V gene (reference sequence). This CDR3 has 14 residues. V trimming: 6 bases; J trimming: 8 bases; junction bases outside the gene matches: 7. In DNA, the CDR3 is TGTGCCAGTAGCCCACTAGCGGGATACTATGAGCAGTTCTTC. It specifies CASSPLAGYYEQFF.

The rearrangement links TRBV19 to TRBJ1-5, with a tentative D call TRBD1 (6 bases). There are 12 residues in the CDR3. Looked up from germline, CDR1 is LNHDA and CDR2 is SQIVND (reference sequence). V lost 9 bases, J lost 8 bases, and 14 bases lay in between. CDR3 DNA: TGTGCCAGCAGGGGTCGGTTGGAGCCCCAGCATTTT. Amino acids: CASRGRLEPQHF.

The table lists this clonotype with many counts. The genes are TRBV20-1 and TRBJ1-4; tentatively, D is TRBD1 (6 bases). Trimming shortened V by 0 bases and J by 4 bases, and 21 bases separated the two germline ends. The CDR3 contains 18 residues. From germline, CDR1 is DFQATT and CDR2 SNEGSKA (reference sequence). The CDR3 DNA reads TGCAGTGCTAGAGACGCAGCGGTGGTGACAGGCGATAATGAAAAACTGTTTTTT. Amino acids: CSARDAAVVTGDNEKLFF.

Turning to this clonotype: This sequence is one base from a far larger clone and is likely a read error. Here the CDR3 omits its conserved ending phenylalanine or tryptophan, so a read error is the likely source. The rearrangement uses TRBV6-2 or TRBV6-3 and TRBJ1-1; possible D gene TRBD1, 5 bases. The CDR3 consists of 15 residues. Looked up from germline, CDR1 is MNHEY and CDR2 is SVGEGT. The V and J ends lost 2 bases and 6 bases respectively, with 16 bases between them. CDR3: CASSYPQGIVSEAFL. The CDR3 DNA reads as TGTGCCAGCAGTTACCCCCAGGGTATTGTATCTGAAGCTTTCCTT.

This clonotype was detected many times. This rearrangement joins TRBV2 to TRBJ2-7; the D gene is possibly TRBD2 (7 bases). Trimming took off 4 bases at V and 2 bases at J, with 15 bases between the two ends. Germline V gene data show CDR1 as SNHLY and CDR2 as FYNNEI. The CDR3 is made up of 15 amino acids. The CDR3: CASSAQGRGTYEQYF. As DNA, the CDR3 is TGTGCCAGCAGTGCTCAGGGGAGGGGAACCTACGAGCAGTACTTC. Full variable domain (missing parts from reference TRBV2 and TRBJ2-7): EPEVTQTPSHQVTQMGQEVILRCVPISNHLYFYWYRQILGQKVEFLVSFYNNEISEKSEIFDDQFSVERPDGSNFTLKIRSTKLEDSAMYFCASSAQGRGTYEQYFGPGTRLTVT.

This clonotype was seen many times. J is TRBJ1-1 and V is TRBV18; D not certain. Trimming took off 6 bases at V and 3 bases at J, with 2 bases between the two ends. The CDR3 is 10 residues long. From germline, CDR1 is KGHSH and CDR2 LQKENI. The CDR3 region is CASSDTEAFF. In DNA, the CDR3 is TGTGCCAGCTCGGACACTGAAGCTTTCTTT.

This clonotype appeared many times. The V and J genes are TRBV3-1 and TRBJ1-3; TRBD1 is a possible D gene (6 bases). Germline V CDR1 and CDR2: LGHDT, YNNKEL (reference sequence). The CDR3 has 14 amino acids. The V gene lost 4 bases and the J gene lost 2 bases, with 9 bases spanning the gap. The CDR3 bases are TGTGCCAGCAGCCGGTCAGGGGCTGGAAACACCATATATTTT. This translates into CASSRSGAGNTIYF.

With regard to this clonotype: A much larger clone sits a single nucleotide away, making a read error possible. The chain combines TRBV7-2 with TRBJ2-1; 11 positions match TRBD2. The CDR3 is made up of 15 amino acids. The junction had 8 bases not matched to a gene; V was cut back by 5 bases and J by 8 bases. Germline V CDR1 and CDR2: SGHTA, FQGNSA. In DNA form, the CDR3 reads TGTGCCAGCAGCCGGACTAGCGGGTCGATAGATGAGCAGTTCTTC. This sequence encodes CASSRTSGSIDEQFF. Based on the CDR3 plus reference TRBV7-2 and TRBJ2-1, the full variable domain is GAGVSQSPSNKVTEKGKDVELRCDPISGHTALYWYRQSLGQGLEFLIYFQGNSAPDKSGLPSDRFSAERTGGSVSTLTIQRTQQEDSAVYLCASSRTSGSIDEQFFGPGTRLTVL.

This clonotype was detected ten times or more. The chain employs TRBV9 and TRBJ2-3; 8 bases are a match to TRBD2. J lost 4 bases, V lost 0 bases, and 7 bases had no gene match. The germline V gene encodes CDR1 SGDLS and CDR2 YYNGEE. This CDR3 region has 16 residues. In nucleotides, the CDR3 is TGTGCCAGCAGCGTAGGGCCAGCGGGAGTCTCAGATACGCAGTATTTT. It codes for CASSVGPAGVSDTQYF. Complete variable domain (other parts from reference TRBV9 and TRBJ2-3): DSGVTQTPKHLITATGQRVTLRCSPRSGDLSVYWYQQSLDQGLQFLIQYYNGEERAKGNILERFSAQQFPDLHSELNLSSLELGDSALYFCASSVGPAGVSDTQYFGPGTRLTVL.

This clonotype has at least ten counts. V gene TRBV3-1 combines with J gene TRBJ2-2, with a weak D call TRBD1 (5 bases). V gave up 2 bases and J gave up 3 bases, with 16 bases separating them. Germline CDR1 reads LGHDT; CDR2 reads YNNKEL (reference sequence). This CDR3 has 17 amino acids. Here the CDR3 reads CASSQRGIGPDTGELFF. CDR3 nucleotide sequence: TGTGCCAGCAGCCAAAGGGGTATCGGACCAGACACCGGGGAGCTGTTTTTT. The whole variable domain, remainder taken from reference TRBV3-1 and TRBJ2-2, is DTAVSQTPKYLVTQMGNDKSIKCEQNLGHDTMYWYKQDSKKFLKIMFSYNNKELIINETVPNRFSPKSPDKAHLNLHINSLELGDSAVYFCASSQRGIGPDTGELFFGEGSRLTVL.

About this clonotype itself: It is likely a read error: a sequence one base away is far more abundant. The J gene is TRBJ2-7, the V gene TRBV6-5; D remains ambiguous. Looked up from germline, CDR1 is MNHEY and CDR2 is SVGAGI. The CDR3 covers 11 residues. The CDR3 here is CASYLLGEHYF. The CDR3 DNA reads TGTGCCAGCTACCTCTTGGGCGAGCATTACTTC.

This clonotype was detected ten times or more. The CDR3 spells CASSRTGDSNQPQHF. CDR3 coding DNA: TGTGCCAGCAGTAGGACAGGGGATAGCAATCAGCCCCAGCATTTT. The rearrangement links TRBV2 to TRBJ1-5; the match to TRBD1 covers 9 bases. This CDR3 is built from 15 residues. The J segment lost 0 bases and the V segment lost 5 bases, leaving 2 bases of the junction unmatched. Germline CDR1 and CDR2: SNHLY and FYNNEI. Variable domain in full (rest from reference TRBV2 and TRBJ1-5): EPEVTQTPSHQVTQMGQEVILRCVPISNHLYFYWYRQILGQKVEFLVSFYNNEISEKSEIFDDQFSVERPDGSNFTLKIRSTKLEDSAMYFCASSRTGDSNQPQHFGDGTRLSIL.

This clonotype was counted ten times or more. The rearrangement uses TRBV28 and TRBJ1-5; the D gene is possibly TRBD1 (5 bases). The CDR3 has 14 amino acids. Per germline, CDR1 MDHEN and CDR2 SYDVKM. V lost 6 bases, J lost 7 bases, and 16 bases lay in between. This CDR3 reads CASRQQVRGQPQHF. As DNA, the CDR3 is TGTGCCAGCAGGCAACAAGTTCGGGGGCAGCCCCAGCATTTT.

This clonotype has a single count. This chain joins TRBV20-1 and TRBJ1-1; 9 nucleotides match TRBD1. V trimming: 5 bases; J trimming: 0 bases; junction bases outside the gene matches: 7. CDR3 length: 15 residues. Germline CDR1 reads DFQATT; CDR2 reads SNEGSKA (reference sequence). This chain's CDR3 is CSAYDRGRMNTEAFF. Here the CDR3 DNA reads TGCAGTGCTTATGACAGGGGGAGAATGAACACTGAAGCTTTCTTT.

The chain employs TRBV6-2 or TRBV6-3 and TRBJ2-7; 9 bases line up with TRBD2. There are 16 residues in the CDR3. Germline CDR1 MNHEY, CDR2 SVGEGT. After removal of 6 bases from V and 0 bases from J, the junction contained 9 bases not matched to a gene. The CDR3 is CASRFSLREGSYEQYF. CDR3 nucleotides: TGTGCCAGCAGGTTCTCCTTGCGGGAGGGCTCCTACGAGCAGTACTTC.

A note on this clonotype: Since a much larger clone is just one base distant, this may be a read error. V and J are TRBV12-3 or TRBV12-4 and TRBJ2-7, with D hard to call. This CDR3 has 12 amino acids. The CDR3 bases are TGTGCCTGCAGTCCCCGCTCTAGTGAGCAGTACTTC. This translates into CACSPRSSEQYF.

This clonotype was recorded only once. The V gene is TRBV11-3, the J gene TRBJ2-7, with D perhaps matching TRBD1 (6 bases). Germline CDR1 is SGHNT and CDR2 is YENEEA. The CDR3 loop spans 15 amino acids. V dropped 0 bases and J dropped 6 bases, with 15 bases sitting between them. CDR3 amino acids: CASSLEPGTFGEQYF. As DNA, the CDR3 is TGTGCCAGCAGCTTAGAACCCGGGACATTTGGCGAGCAGTACTTC.

This clonotype was detected ten times or more. The J gene is TRBJ2-3, the V gene TRBV28; no definite D call. Germline lookup yields CDR1 MDHEN and CDR2 SYDVKM. The CDR3 covers 14 residues. The V end lost 7 bases, the J end lost 4 bases, and 15 bases lay between the germline ends. CDR3 nucleotides: TGTGCCAGCACCCCCGTAGGGCGAGCAGATACGCAGTATTTT. This sequence encodes CASTPVGRADTQYF. The full variable domain, completed using reference TRBV28 and TRBJ2-3, is DVKVTQSSRYLVKRTGEKVFLECVQDMDHENMFWYRQDPGLGLRLIYFSYDVKMKEKGDIPEGYSVSREKKERFSLILESASTNQTSMYLCASTPVGRADTQYFGPGTRLTVL.

The rearrangement links TRBV3-1 to TRBJ2-7; 8 bases map to TRBD2. Germline lookup yields CDR1 LGHDT and CDR2 YNNKEL (reference sequence). The CDR3 is 14 residues long. J lost 9 bases, V lost 2 bases, and 9 bases had no gene match. In DNA form, the CDR3 reads TGTGCCAGCAGCCAATCGTCGGGAGGGCCGGTGCAGTACTTC. This sequence encodes CASSQSSGGPVQYF.

Turning to this clonotype: At one end the junction does not follow the germline gene, possibly because of a read error. V is TRBV28 and J is TRBJ2-7; D is undetermined. This CDR3 has 13 amino acids. CDR1 and CDR2 (germline): MDHEN, SYDVKM. The CDR3 nucleotides are TGTGACAGCAGTCGAAGAACGAATTACGAGCAGTACTTC. It encodes CDSSRRTNYEQYF.

The CDR3 bases are TGTGCCAGCTCACCAGGGGCCAAAAACATTCAGTACTTC. Translated: CASSPGAKNIQYF. This rearrangement joins TRBV18 to TRBJ2-4; D not certain. CDR1 is KGHSH and CDR2 is LQKENI in the germline V gene. Trimming cost V 2 bases and J 1 base, with 3 bases left between them. The CDR3 is 13 amino acids.

This clonotype was picked up many times. The chain carries TRBV4-2 and TRBJ2-1, with 9 bases lining up with TRBD1. Germline V gene data show CDR1 as LGHNA and CDR2 as YNFKEQ. The CDR3 extends over 17 amino acids. V gave up 1 base and J gave up 1 base; unmatched junction bases: 5. The CDR3 loop is CASSQAADRGSYNEQFF. The CDR3 coding sequence is TGTGCCAGCAGCCAAGCTGCGGACAGGGGTTCCTACAATGAGCAGTTCTTC.